This is a list of T cell receptor beta chains from one sample in a study of shared clonotypes between healthy human individuals. The protocol was immunoSEQ multiplex PCR, while the TCRdb copy is restricted to in-frame clones and leaves out a portion. This sample has 600,000 to 750,000 clones; roughly 72% occur once, and the top ten carry under 2%. Sequenced input: memory CD4+ T cells sorted from blood. These receptors came from a woman aged 25 to 39 in good health. The CDR3 runs from the conserved cysteine through the conserved F or W. Each record gives: clone size, D gene, V gene, J gene, CDR3 protein, CDR3 DNA. The D gene is left open where the match is weak. Clone size is given for some rows only: seen once, a few or many times, or a class if the clone is expanded.

NA,NA,TRBV19,TRBJ2-1,CASKRDFLGNEQFF,TGTGCCAGTAAGAGGGACTTTCTGGGCAATGAGCAGTTCTTC
NA,NA,TRBV18,TRBJ1-2,CASSPQEGRTYGYTF,TGTGCCAGCTCACCGCAAGAAGGGCGAACTTATGGCTACACCTTC
few,TRBD1,TRBV4-1,TRBJ2-1,CASSHHGQGYEQFF,TGCGCCAGCAGCCATCACGGACAGGGGTATGAGCAGTTCTTC
NA,NA,TRBV18,TRBJ1-2,CASSPTENYGYTF,TGTGCCAGCTCACCCACTGAGAACTATGGCTACACCTTC
NA,NA,TRBV7-9,TRBJ2-2,CASSLTSPTGELFF,TGTGCCAGCAGCCTGACTAGTCCAACCGGGGAGCTGTTTTTT
NA,NA,TRBV5-6,TRBJ2-5,CASSLRLRTETQYF,TGTGCCAGCAGCTTACGGCTGCGGACGGAGACCCAGTACTTC
NA,NA,TRBV5-1,TRBJ2-3,CASSTQPTDTQYF,TGCGCCAGCAGCACCCAACCCACAGATACGCAGTATTTT
NA,TRBD1,TRBV25-1,TRBJ2-6,CATEQGAGGIVGANVLTF,TGTGCCACCGAACAGGGGGCGGGTGGAATCGTGGGGGCCAACGTCCTGACTTTC
medium-sized,NA,TRBV5-1,TRBJ1-2,CASSWDTAGYGYTF,TGCGCCAGCAGCTGGGACACCGCCGGCTATGGCTACACCTTC
NA,TRBD1,TRBV18,TRBJ1-2,CASSTAGTGNNYGYTF,TGTGCCAGCTCAACGGCCGGGACAGGGAATAACTATGGCTACACCTTC
few,TRBD2,TRBV9,TRBJ2-3,CASSSGTSGWLGTDTQYF,TGTGCCAGCTCCTCCGGGACTAGCGGGTGGTTAGGCACAGATACGCAGTATTTT
NA,TRBD1,TRBV5-6,TRBJ1-5,CASSLAGTGKINQPQHF,TGTGCCAGCAGCTTGGCCGGGACAGGGAAAATAAATCAGCCCCAGCATTTT
NA,NA,TRBV5-8,TRBJ1-2,CASSLPRIWRGYTF,TGTGCCAGCAGCCTCCCCCGGATTTGGCGTGGCTACACCTTC
NA,TRBD1,TRBV19,TRBJ1-5,CASSSGQVNQPQHF,TGTGCCAGTAGTTCGGGACAGGTTAATCAGCCCCAGCATTTT
NA,TRBD2,TRBV19,TRBJ2-5,CASMASGSLQTQYF,TGTGCCAGTATGGCTAGCGGGAGTCTCCAGACCCAGTACTTC
NA,NA,TRBV15,TRBJ1-1,CATSRVDVGPNTEAFF,TGTGCCACCAGCAGAGTAGACGTTGGGCCGAACACTGAAGCTTTCTTT
NA,NA,TRBV21-1,TRBJ2-1,CASSGAGARDEQFF,TGTGCCAGCAGCGGGGCGGGGGCTCGGGATGAGCAGTTCTTC
NA,NA,TRBV6-1,TRBJ1-2,CASSEGWEGNGYTF,TGTGCCAGCAGTGAAGGATGGGAGGGGAATGGCTACACCTTC
NA,TRBD1,TRBV28,TRBJ1-5,CASSQATGGDFQPQHF,TGTGCCAGCAGCCAAGCAACAGGGGGCGACTTTCAGCCCCAGCATTTT
NA,TRBD1,TRBV27,TRBJ1-1,CASSSTGEATLEAFF,TGTGCCAGCAGTTCAACAGGGGAAGCGACCCTTGAAGCTTTCTTT
NA,NA,TRBV6-5,TRBJ2-1,CASSYQPQNYEQFF,TGTGCCAGCAGTTACCAGCCACAGAACTATGAGCAGTTCTTC
NA,TRBD2,TRBV29-1,TRBJ2-1,CSVDQSLAVGEQFF,TGCAGCGTTGATCAATCTCTAGCGGTCGGTGAGCAGTTCTTC
once,TRBD1,TRBV19,TRBJ2-7,CASGDRTYEQYF,TGTGCCAGTGGGGACAGAACCTACGAGCAGTACTTC
NA,NA,TRBV28,TRBJ1-1,CASSLGGFRTGGEAFF,TGTGCCAGCAGCTTGGGGGGGTTTAGGACGGGTGGTGAAGCTTTCTTT
few,TRBD1,TRBV2,TRBJ1-1,CASSDEGARTEAFF,TGTGCCAGCAGTGATGAGGGGGCGCGCACTGAAGCTTTCTTT
NA,TRBD1,TRBV7-8,TRBJ2-3,CASSPDRATAYTQYF,TGTGCCAGCAGCCCGGACAGGGCTACGGCTTATACGCAGTATTTT
NA,NA,TRBV5-1,TRBJ2-3,CASSLAGGGRRTDTQYF,TGCGCCAGCAGCTTGGCCGGGGGCGGGAGACGGACAGATACGCAGTATTTT
NA,TRBD1,TRBV19,TRBJ2-2,CASSHGTGTNTGELFF,TGTGCCAGTAGTCACGGGACAGGGACCAACACCGGGGAGCTGTTTTTT
once,NA,TRBV7-9,TRBJ2-5,CASSLQTQETQYF,TGTGCCAGCAGCTTACAGACCCAAGAGACCCAGTACTTC
NA,NA,TRBV28,TRBJ2-7,CASRPSGQTYEQYF,TGTGCCAGCAGACCCTCGGGACAAACCTACGAGCAGTACTTC
NA,NA,TRBV11-3,TRBJ2-1,CASSLDPFTYNEQFF,TGTGCCAGCAGCTTAGACCCTTTTACCTACAATGAGCAGTTCTTC
few,NA,TRBV6-5,TRBJ2-7,CASRDGEEQYF,TGTGCCAGCAGGGACGGAGAGGAGCAGTACTTC